The 23 T cell receptor beta chains reported below all come from one sample, sequenced in a study of blood T cell repertoires in COVID-19. Assay: immunoSEQ multiplex PCR; the TCRdb copy retains only in-frame clones and omits some. This sample has a few hundred thousand clones, with roughly 90% found just once. The sequencing sample was made of PBMCs or T cells enriched from blood (not recorded which). These receptors all come from a woman aged 30 to 39 who had been exposed to COVID-19.

With regard to this clone: At one end the junction does not follow the germline gene, possibly because of a read error. The gene calls are TRBV7-7 and TRBJ2-2, with 7 nucleotides matching TRBD1. Germline V gene data show CDR1 as SSHAT and CDR2 as FNYEAQ (reference sequence). CDR3 length: 15 residues. CDR3 in DNA: TGTGCTAGCAGCCCGGGGACAGAATTCACCGGGGAGCTGTTTTTT. This codes for CASSPGTEFTGELFF.

V is TRBV5-6 and J is TRBJ2-5; 16 bases align to TRBD2. The CDR3 is 17 amino acids. V was clipped by 4 bases and J by 5 bases; unmatched bases: 8. CDR1 is SGHDT and CDR2 is YYEEEE in the germline V gene. The CDR3 loop reads CASSPGTSGGALETQYF. The CDR3 coding sequence is TGTGCCAGCAGCCCCGGGACTAGCGGGGGGGCCTTGGAGACCCAGTACTTC. Combining the CDR3 with reference TRBV5-6 and TRBJ2-5 gives the whole variable domain DAGVTQSPTHLIKTRGQQVTLRCSPKSGHDTVSWYQQALGQGPQFIFQYYEEEERQRGNFPDRFSGHQFPNYSSELNVNALLLGDSALYLCASSPGTSGGALETQYFGPGTRLLVL.

This clone was recorded only once. The CDR3 reads CASGLGGGSTDTQYF. CDR3 nucleotides: TGTGCTAGTGGTTTGGGGGGAGGGAGCACAGATACGCAGTATTTT. This chain joins TRBV12-5 and TRBJ2-3; 7 bases align to TRBD2. CDR1 LGHNT and CDR2 FRNRAP come from the germline V gene. The CDR3 extends over 15 amino acids. Germline trimming cut 1 base from V and 0 bases from J; bases unmatched to any gene: 1.

V usage is TRBV6-5 and J usage is TRBJ2-1; D is possibly TRBD2 (6 bases). CDR3 length: 13 residues. Trimming shortened V by 6 bases and J by 12 bases, and 18 bases separated the two germline ends. Germline lookup yields CDR1 MNHEY and CDR2 SVGAGI. CDR3 protein: CASSLGTHTGQFF. The CDR3 coding sequence is TGTGCCAGCAGCCTCGGGACTCATACCGGGCAGTTCTTC.

The genes are TRBV6-1 and TRBJ1-1; D remains unclear. The CDR3 is 15 residues long. The germline CDR1 and CDR2 sequences are MNHNS and SASEGT. The germline V and J ends were trimmed by 1 base and 2 bases, with 11 bases remaining between them. The CDR3 nucleotides read TGTGCCAGCAGTGAAGGGAGCCACCGAAACACTGAAGCTTTCTTT. Translating it yields CASSEGSHRNTEAFF.

V gene TRBV5-4 combines with J gene TRBJ2-3; maybe TRBD1 (6 bases). Per the germline V gene, CDR1 is SGHNT and CDR2 is YYREEE (reference sequence). The CDR3 contains 12 residues. Trimming took off 5 bases at V and 9 bases at J, with 13 bases between the two ends. Here the CDR3 reads CASRQGRGTQYF. The CDR3, as DNA: TGTGCCAGCAGACAGGGCAGGGGAACGCAGTATTTT.

The chain recombines TRBV29-1 with TRBJ2-2; D is possibly TRBD1 (5 bases). V gave up 4 bases and J gave up 0 bases, with 6 bases separating them. The CDR3 loop spans 13 amino acids. Germline loops: CDR1 SQVTM, CDR2 ANQGSEA. The CDR3 bases are TGCAGCGTTGTCAGGGCGAACACCGGGGAGCTGTTTTTT. It codes for CSVVRANTGELFF.

Concerning this clone: The junction differs from germline at one of its ends, possibly a read error. The chain combines TRBV27 with TRBJ2-7; perhaps TRBD1 as D (5 bases). The CDR3 length is 14 residues. Per the germline V gene, CDR1 is MNHEY and CDR2 is SMNVEV (reference sequence). The CDR3 is CASSISTVAYEQYF. As DNA, the CDR3 is TGTGCCAGCAGTATATCGACAGTAGCCTACGAGCAGTACTTC.

This chain joins TRBV9 and TRBJ2-2; 7 bases fit TRBD2. The CDR3 totals 16 residues. In germline, CDR1 is SGDLS, CDR2 YYNGEE. Trimming at V came to 0 bases and at J to 5 bases, leaving 7 bases not matched to a gene. CDR3 sequence (DNA): TGTGCCAGCAGCGTAGGCGGGGGTACGTGGACCGGGGAGCTGTTTTTT. This translates into CASSVGGGTWTGELFF.

The V gene is TRBV5-1, the J gene TRBJ2-3, with 10 bases identical to TRBD1. The V segment lost 5 bases and the J segment 6 bases; nucleotides outside the gene matches: 9. The CDR3 is 15 amino acids. Germline V gene sequence: CDR1 SGHRS, CDR2 YFSETQ. CDR3 in DNA: TGCGCCAGCAGGTGGACAGGGGGAGTCCTGGATACGCAGTATTTT. It yields the protein CASRWTGGVLDTQYF.

The chain employs TRBV5-1 and TRBJ1-2; 8 bases fit TRBD1. This CDR3 has 15 residues. Germline CDR1 reads SGHRS; CDR2 reads YFSETQ. Trimming at V came to 4 bases and at J to 5 bases, leaving 10 bases not matched to a gene. CDR3 region: CASSPGQGIGYGYTF. The CDR3 DNA reads TGCGCCAGCAGCCCCGGACAGGGCATAGGATATGGCTACACCTTC.

The V and J genes are TRBV7-8 and TRBJ1-5; tentative D call: TRBD1 (6 bases). The length of the CDR3 is 16 residues. V was cut by 0 bases and J by 6 bases, with 15 bases left in between. The germline gives CDR1 SGHVS, CDR2 FQNEAQ. The CDR3 DNA follows: TGTGCCAGCAGCTTAGCGTGGGGGGGCCGTCGTCAGCCCCAGCATTTT. Its translation is CASSLAWGGRRQPQHF.

In its sample, this clone was seen once. V gene TRBV20-1 combines with J gene TRBJ1-4, with 7 bases fitting TRBD1. Per the germline V gene, CDR1 is DFQATT and CDR2 is SNEGSKA (reference sequence). This CDR3 has 16 amino acids. After removal of 3 bases from V and 5 bases from J, the junction contained 12 bases not matched to a gene. The CDR3 DNA reads TGCAGTGCTAGTTTAGGGTCGGGACAGCTAAATGAAAAACTGTTTTTT. Its protein product is CSASLGSGQLNEKLFF.

The rearrangement links TRBV7-2 to TRBJ2-1, with TRBD2 as a possible D gene (5 bases). Per germline, CDR1 SGHTA and CDR2 FQGNSA. The V end was cut by 2 bases, the J end by 9 bases, with 14 bases between. The CDR3 totals 14 residues. The CDR3 sequence: CASSLYSLAGEQFF. CDR3 bases: TGTGCCAGCAGCTTATACTCCCTAGCTGGTGAGCAGTTCTTC.

The chain couples TRBV15 to TRBJ1-2; D is unresolved. Germline V gene sequence: CDR1 LNHNV, CDR2 YYDKDF (reference sequence). There are 17 residues in the CDR3. V was clipped by 0 bases and J by 8 bases, with 22 bases between them. The CDR3 loop reads CATSRDISQAPRYGYTF. The CDR3 DNA sequence: TGTGCCACCAGCAGAGATATCAGTCAGGCACCAAGGTACGGCTACACCTTC.

The DNA for the CDR3 is TGTGCCAGCAAAGACAGGGTCACTGGAAACACCATATATTTT. This gives the protein CASKDRVTGNTIYF. The chain carries TRBV19 and TRBJ1-3, with 7 bases fitting TRBD1. The CDR3 runs to 14 residues. Unmatched junction bases numbered 7, after V lost 9 bases and J lost 2 bases. Germline V gives CDR1 LNHDA, CDR2 SQIVND (reference sequence).

The J gene is TRBJ2-1, the V gene TRBV5-6; possibly TRBD1 for D (6 bases). The V gene's germline CDR1 is SGHDT and CDR2 YYEEEE. The CDR3 consists of 11 residues. Trimming took 4 bases from V and 9 from J, leaving 8 bases between them. CDR3 coding DNA: TGTGCCAGCAGCCAGGGGATTGAGCAGTTCTTC. This encodes CASSQGIEQFF.

This chain uses TRBV12-2 with TRBJ2-2; the table's D call, TRBD1, has no DNA check behind it. TRBV12-2 is reported as a pseudogene. The CDR3 runs 15 residues. The DNA for the CDR3 is TGTGCAAGTCGCTTGCAGGGTAGGGACACCGGGGAGCTGTTTTTT. Protein sequence: CASRLQGRDTGELFF.

The chain joins TRBV7-9 to TRBJ2-1, with D hard to call. Germline CDR1 and CDR2: SEHNR and FQNEAQ (reference sequence). This CDR3 contains 18 residues. Trimming pared 6 bases from V and 1 base from J, leaving 22 bases between. As DNA, the CDR3 is TGTGCCAGCAGGCAAAGCACCCCACTGTCACCTTCCTACAATGAGCAGTTCTTC. Translated: CASRQSTPLSPSYNEQFF.

The gene calls are TRBV27 and TRBJ1-1, with 9 bases lining up with TRBD1. The CDR3 is 16 amino acids. J was trimmed by 7 bases and V by 6 bases; bases with no gene match: 15. The germline V gene encodes CDR1 MNHEY and CDR2 SMNVEV (reference sequence). The CDR3 DNA reads TGTGCCAGCAGACCCGCCCTAGGACAGGGGTCCAATGAAGCTTTCTTT. It translates to CASRPALGQGSNEAFF.

The chain employs TRBV12-3 or TRBV12-4 and TRBJ1-2, with unresolved D. The V end lost 7 bases, the J end lost 4 bases, and 13 bases lay between the germline ends. The CDR3 contains 13 residues. The CDR3 coding sequence is TGTGCCAGCACCCTTCTTGGGAGCTATGGCTACACCTTC. Translation gives CASTLLGSYGYTF.

V and J are TRBV6-5 and TRBJ1-6; D remains ambiguous. The CDR3 extends over 16 amino acids. V was pared by 2 bases and J by 0 bases, with 8 bases between. Looked up from germline, CDR1 is MNHEY and CDR2 is SVGAGI. The CDR3 DNA reads as TGTGCCAGCAGTTACGCGAAGAGCTCCTATAATTCACCCCTCCACTTT. Its translation: CASSYAKSSYNSPLHF.

V gene TRBV5-1 combines with J gene TRBJ1-2; 8 nucleotides align to TRBD1. Germline CDR1 is SGHRS and CDR2 is YFSETQ. The length of the CDR3 is 13 residues. V shed 5 bases and J 5 bases; nucleotides not matched to a gene: 5. The DNA for the CDR3 is TGCGCCAGCAGGACAGGGGCTGGTTATGGCTACACCTTC. Encoded protein: CASRTGAGYGYTF.